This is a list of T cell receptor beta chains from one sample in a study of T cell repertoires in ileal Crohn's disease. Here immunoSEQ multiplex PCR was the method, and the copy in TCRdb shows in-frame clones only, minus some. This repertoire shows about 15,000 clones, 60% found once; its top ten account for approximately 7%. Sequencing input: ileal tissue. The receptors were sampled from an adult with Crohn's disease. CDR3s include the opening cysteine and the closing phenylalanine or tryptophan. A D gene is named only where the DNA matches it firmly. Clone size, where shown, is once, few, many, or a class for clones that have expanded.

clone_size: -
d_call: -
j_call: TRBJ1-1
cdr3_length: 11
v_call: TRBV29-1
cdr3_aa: CSGVAGQLAFF
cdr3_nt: TGCAGCGGAGTGGCAGGGCAGTTGGCTTTCTTT

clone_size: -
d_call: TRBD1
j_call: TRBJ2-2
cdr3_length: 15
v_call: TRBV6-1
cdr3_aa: CASSRQGARAGELFF
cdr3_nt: TGTGCCAGCAGCCGACAGGGGGCGCGTGCCGGGGAGCTGTTTTTT

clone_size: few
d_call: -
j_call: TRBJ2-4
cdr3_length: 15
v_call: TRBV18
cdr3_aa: CASSPSALGKNIQYF
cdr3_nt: TGTGCCAGCTCTCCAAGCGCATTGGGCAAAAACATTCAGTACTTC

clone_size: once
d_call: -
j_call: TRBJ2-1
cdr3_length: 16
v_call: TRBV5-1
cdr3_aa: CASSFDGSLSYNEQFF
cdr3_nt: TGCGCCAGCAGTTTTGATGGCTCTTTATCCTACAATGAGCAGTTCTTC

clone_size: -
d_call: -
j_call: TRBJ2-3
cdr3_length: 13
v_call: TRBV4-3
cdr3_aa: CASSQDYRDTQYF
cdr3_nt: TGCGCCAGCAGCCAAGATTATAGAGATACGCAGTATTTT

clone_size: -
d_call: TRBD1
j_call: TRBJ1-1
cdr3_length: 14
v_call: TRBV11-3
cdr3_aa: CASSATGVGAEAFF
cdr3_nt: TGTGCCAGCAGCGCCACAGGGGTAGGGGCTGAAGCTTTCTTT

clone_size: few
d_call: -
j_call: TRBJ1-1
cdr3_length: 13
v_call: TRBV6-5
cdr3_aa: CASSYPPFTEAFF
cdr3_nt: TGTGCCAGCAGTTACCCCCCGTTCACTGAAGCTTTCTTT

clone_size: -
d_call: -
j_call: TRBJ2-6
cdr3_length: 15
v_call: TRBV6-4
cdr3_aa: CASSDEGSGANVLTF
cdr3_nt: TGTGCCAGCAGTGACGAGGGCTCCGGGGCCAACGTCCTGACTTTC

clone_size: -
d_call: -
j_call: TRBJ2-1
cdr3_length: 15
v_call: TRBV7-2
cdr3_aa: CASSFSGLDRNEQFF
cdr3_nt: TGTGCCAGCAGTTTCAGCGGTTTGGATCGCAATGAGCAGTTCTTC

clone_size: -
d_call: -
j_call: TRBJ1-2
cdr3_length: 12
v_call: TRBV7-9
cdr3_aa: CASSLDGRDYTF
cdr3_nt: TGTGCCAGCAGCTTAGATGGTCGGGATTACACCTTC

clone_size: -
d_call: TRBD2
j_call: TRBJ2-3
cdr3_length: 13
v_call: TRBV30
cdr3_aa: CAWSLAELGTQYF
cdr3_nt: TGTGCCTGGAGCCTAGCGGAGCTCGGTACGCAGTATTTT

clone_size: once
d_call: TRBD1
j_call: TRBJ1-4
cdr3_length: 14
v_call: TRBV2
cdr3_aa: CASSQDRGSEKLFF
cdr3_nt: TGTGCCAGCAGTCAAGACAGGGGATCAGAAAAACTGTTTTTT

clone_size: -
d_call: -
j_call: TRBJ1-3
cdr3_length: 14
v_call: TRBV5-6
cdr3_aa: CASSFQGGGNTIYF
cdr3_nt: TGTGCCAGCAGCTTTCAGGGAGGAGGAAACACCATATATTTT

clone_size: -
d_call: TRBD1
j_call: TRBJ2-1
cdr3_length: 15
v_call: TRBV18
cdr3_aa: CASSPGQGSYNEQFF
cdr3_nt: TGTGCCAGCTCACCGGGACAGGGCTCTTACAATGAGCAGTTCTTC

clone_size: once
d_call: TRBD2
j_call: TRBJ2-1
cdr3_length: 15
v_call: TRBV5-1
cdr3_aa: CASSSGAGGYNEQFF
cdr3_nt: TGCGCCAGCAGCTCGGGAGCGGGAGGGTACAATGAGCAGTTCTTC

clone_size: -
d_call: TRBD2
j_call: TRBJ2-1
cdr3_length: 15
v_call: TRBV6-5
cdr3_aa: CASSLLAGGPYEQFF
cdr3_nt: TGTGCCAGCAGCCTACTAGCGGGAGGGCCCTATGAGCAGTTCTTC

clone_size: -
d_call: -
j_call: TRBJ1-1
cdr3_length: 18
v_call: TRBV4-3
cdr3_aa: CASSQERGENPSNTEAFF
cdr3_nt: TGCGCCAGCAGCCAAGAGCGGGGCGAAAACCCATCTAACACTGAAGCTTTCTTT